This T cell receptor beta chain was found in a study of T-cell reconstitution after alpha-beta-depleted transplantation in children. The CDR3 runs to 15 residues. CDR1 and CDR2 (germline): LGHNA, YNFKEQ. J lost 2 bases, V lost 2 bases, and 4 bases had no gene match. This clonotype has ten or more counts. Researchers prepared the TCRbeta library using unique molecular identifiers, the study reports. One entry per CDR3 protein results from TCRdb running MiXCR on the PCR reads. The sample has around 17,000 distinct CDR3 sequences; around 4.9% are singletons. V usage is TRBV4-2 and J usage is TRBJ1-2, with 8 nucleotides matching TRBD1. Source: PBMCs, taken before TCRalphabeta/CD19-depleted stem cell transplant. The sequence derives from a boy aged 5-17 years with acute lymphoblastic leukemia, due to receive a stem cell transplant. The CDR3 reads CASSQSQGANYGYTF. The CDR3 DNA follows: TGTGCCAGCAGCCAAAGCCAGGGGGCAAACTATGGCTACACCTTC.